A selection of T cell receptor beta chains follows, all from one sample in a study of blood T cells in healthy people across ages. One entry per CDR3 protein results from TCRdb running MiXCR on the 5' RACE reads. The sample lists about 800,000 distinct CDR3 sequences, roughly 60% seen once, with roughly 22% in the top ten. The sample comprised blood. The source is a young man in good health. Both conserved end residues are part of each CDR3. The order of the fields is V gene, D gene, clone size, J gene, CDR3 protein, CDR3 DNA. D genes are given only for firm matches. A clone size is listed for some rows: how often the clone was seen (once, few, many), or a class if it is expanded.

>TRBV9|.|few|TRBJ2-1
CASSLSHTGNEQFF
TGTGCCAGCAGCCTATCGCACACCGGGAATGAGCAGTTCTTC
>TRBV6-2/TRBV6-3|.|once|TRBJ2-1
CASPRSEQFF
TGTGCCAGCCCTCGGTCTGAGCAGTTCTTC
>TRBV29-1|TRBD1|many|TRBJ1-5
CSVGQADQPQHF
TGCAGCGTAGGACAGGCAGATCAGCCCCAGCATTTT
>TRBV12-3/TRBV12-4|.|few|TRBJ1-2
CASTKVGDLSGYTF
TGTGCCAGCACCAAAGTCGGAGATCTGAGTGGCTACACCTTC
>TRBV27|TRBD1|once|TRBJ2-7
CASSGQGVGEQYF
TGTGCCAGCAGCGGACAGGGGGTGGGTGAGCAGTACTTC
>TRBV12-3/TRBV12-4|.|.|TRBJ1-1
CASRRTGANTEAFF
TGTGCCAGCAGAAGGACCGGGGCGAACACTGAAGCTTTCTTT
>TRBV6-1|.|few|TRBJ2-6
CASSVPGSGANVLTF
TGTGCCAGCAGTGTCCCGGGGTCTGGGGCCAACGTCCTGACTTTC
>TRBV12-3/TRBV12-4|.|.|TRBJ2-5
CASSRTYQGTQYF
TGTGCCAGCAGCCGTACGTACCAAGGGACCCAGTACTTC
>TRBV5-1|TRBD1|.|TRBJ2-6
CASSSWTGAPGANVLTF
TGCGCCAGCAGCTCATGGACAGGCGCTCCTGGGGCCAACGTCCTGACTTTC
>TRBV20-1|TRBD1|.|TRBJ2-3
CSAPRGTGGTDTQYF
TGCAGTGCTCCGCGAGGGACAGGGGGCACAGATACGCAGTATTTT
>TRBV7-9|.|.|TRBJ2-1
CASSPNEQFF
TGTGCCAGCAGCCCGAATGAGCAGTTCTTC
>TRBV29-1|.|.|TRBJ1-1
CSVDGPGLGTEAFF
TGCAGCGTTGACGGGCCCGGGTTGGGCACTGAAGCTTTCTTT
>TRBV2|.|many|TRBJ2-7
CASGRNYYEQYF
TGTGCCAGCGGCAGAAATTATTACGAGCAGTACTTC
>TRBV29-1|.|few|TRBJ2-7
CSVEQSYEQYF
TGCAGCGTTGAGCAGAGCTACGAGCAGTACTTC
>TRBV20-1|.|.|TRBJ1-1
CSARVPTINTEAFF
TGCAGTGCTAGAGTCCCCACAATTAACACTGAAGCTTTCTTT
>TRBV27|.|.|TRBJ2-3
CASSLYGLDTQYF
TGTGCCAGCAGTTTATATGGGTTAGATACGCAGTATTTT
>TRBV28|TRBD2|once|TRBJ2-7
CASSLFGGREYEQYF
TGTGCCAGCAGTTTATTTGGTGGGCGGGAGTACGAGCAGTACTTC
>TRBV4-1|.|.|TRBJ2-1
CASSLDPSGTHWNEQFF
TGCGCCAGCAGCCTTGACCCCTCCGGGACCCACTGGAATGAGCAGTTCTTC
>TRBV25-1|.|.|TRBJ1-2
CASSEYFDRAAGYTF
TGTGCCAGCAGTGAATATTTTGACCGGGCGGCGGGCTACACCTTC
>TRBV20-1|.|.|TRBJ2-7
CSARRPSLYEQYF
TGCAGTGCTAGACGGCCTTCTCTATACGAGCAGTACTTC
>TRBV20-1|TRBD1|.|TRBJ1-5
CSARDRGQPNQPQHF
TGCAGTGCTAGAGATAGGGGACAGCCAAATCAGCCCCAGCATTTT
>TRBV20-1|.|few|TRBJ2-7
CSVPGGDFQSYEQYF
TGCAGTGTTCCCGGAGGGGACTTTCAATCCTACGAGCAGTACTTC
>TRBV20-1|TRBD2|.|TRBJ2-5
CSASGVSGTAVEQYF
TGCAGTGCGAGCGGGGTTTCTGGGACCGCAGTGGAGCAGTACTTC
>TRBV4-1|.|few|TRBJ1-1
CASSQVNFIGPSNTEAFF
TGCGCCAGCAGCCAAGTCAATTTCATCGGTCCTTCGAACACTGAAGCTTTCTTT
>TRBV29-1|TRBD2|few|TRBJ2-1
CSVAREGNEQFF
TGCAGCGTTGCCCGGGAGGGTAATGAGCAGTTCTTC
>TRBV6-5|.|.|TRBJ2-7
CASSDWGIRYEQYF
TGTGCCAGCAGTGACTGGGGGATACGATACGAGCAGTACTTC
>TRBV25-1|.|few|TRBJ1-4
CASSESAGTRGKLFF
TGTGCCAGCAGTGAATCGGCCGGAACGCGTGGAAAACTGTTTTTT
>TRBV5-1|.|.|TRBJ1-2
CASSSGLNYGYTF
TGCGCCAGCAGCTCGGGCCTCAACTATGGCTACACCTTC
>TRBV7-9|TRBD1|.|TRBJ2-5
CASSLFRTGGAETQYF
TGTGCCAGCAGCTTATTTCGGACAGGGGGCGCGGAGACCCAGTACTTC
>TRBV29-1|.|.|TRBJ1-2
CSVGASGGYTF
TGCAGCGTTGGAGCCTCTGGAGGCTACACCTTC
>TRBV28|.|.|TRBJ2-1
CASSLLDRAYNEQFF
TGTGCCAGCAGTTTGTTGGACCGAGCCTACAATGAGCAGTTCTTC
>TRBV19|TRBD1|.|TRBJ2-5
CASSTDRETQYF
TGTGCCAGTAGTACGGACAGGGAGACCCAGTACTTC
>TRBV5-8|TRBD2|.|TRBJ2-5
CASPGGANQETQYF
TGTGCCAGTCCCGGGGGGGCCAACCAAGAGACCCAGTACTTC
>TRBV6-5|.|.|TRBJ2-1
CASSQARREFF
TGTGCCAGCAGCCAGGCGCGTCGGGAGTTCTTC
>TRBV20-1|.|.|TRBJ2-1
CSALIHGEQFF
TGCAGTGCCCTAATCCACGGTGAGCAGTTCTTC
>TRBV7-9|TRBD1|many|TRBJ2-7
CASSRTGAYEQYF
TGTGCCAGCAGCCGAACAGGGGCCTACGAGCAGTACTTC
>TRBV20-1|.|.|TRBJ1-2
CSARKVTTNYGYTF
TGCAGTGCTAGAAAAGTGACTACTAACTATGGCTACACCTTC
>TRBV20-1|.|.|TRBJ1-1
CSARDNQRHFEAFF
TGCAGTGCTAGAGATAACCAGCGGCATTTTGAAGCTTTCTTT
>TRBV29-1|TRBD2|.|TRBJ2-7
CSGLAGRRYEQYF
TGCAGCGGCTTAGCGGGAAGGCGCTACGAGCAGTACTTC
>TRBV3-1|.|.|TRBJ2-7
CASSQDGSPSYEQYF
TGTGCCAGCAGCCAAGATGGCAGTCCCTCCTACGAGCAGTACTTC
>TRBV20-1|.|.|TRBJ1-1
CSASRQQNTEAFF
TGCAGTGCCTCGAGGCAGCAGAACACTGAAGCTTTCTTT
>TRBV29-1|.|many|TRBJ2-6
CSGVIQGAGANVLTF
TGCAGCGGCGTTATACAGGGTGCTGGGGCCAACGTCCTGACTTTC
>TRBV7-8|.|.|TRBJ2-1
CASSLAAEGSYNEQFF
TGTGCCAGCAGCTTAGCGGCAGAGGGATCCTACAATGAGCAGTTCTTC
>TRBV20-1|TRBD1|.|TRBJ1-1
CPKRRDREGPDTEAFF
TGCCCCAAAAGGCGGGACAGGGAGGGTCCCGACACTGAAGCTTTCTTT
>TRBV4-2|.|few|TRBJ2-2
CASRISTGELFF
TGTGCCAGCAGAATCAGTACCGGGGAGCTGTTTTTT
>TRBV18|.|.|TRBJ2-1
CASSLREGGVFNEQFF
TGTGCCAGCTCACTCCGAGAGGGAGGCGTGTTTAATGAGCAGTTCTTC
>TRBV6-5|.|.|TRBJ2-7
CASSYAAETSYEQYF
TGTGCCAGCAGTTACGCGGCCGAAACTAGCTACGAGCAGTACTTC
>TRBV4-2|.|.|TRBJ2-5
CASSQARLETQYF
TGTGCCAGCAGCCAAGCCCGACTGGAGACCCAGTACTTC
>TRBV19|.|.|TRBJ1-6
CASRSGGDESPLHF
TGTGCCAGTAGGAGCGGGGGGGACGAGTCACCCCTCCACTTT
>TRBV5-1|TRBD2|.|TRBJ2-4
CASSLLAGVGKNIQYF
TGCGCCAGCAGCTTACTAGCGGGAGTCGGCAAAAACATTCAGTACTTC
>TRBV29-1|.|.|TRBJ2-2
CSVGWQGDTGELFF
TGCAGCGTTGGTTGGCAGGGAGACACCGGGGAGCTGTTTTTT